This T cell receptor (beta chain) was profiled in a study of blood T cells in healthy people across ages. PBMCs were isolated at a quantity of at least 6.5 million per sample. The CDR3 runs to 15 residues. Losses at the gene ends were 3 bases for V and 6 bases for J; bases not matched to a gene: 11. CDR1 SQVTM and CDR2 ANQGSEA come from the germline V gene. A sample-barcoded 5' primer and a J-beta primer mix were used in a second PCR of roughly 6 to 11 cycles. TCRdb fed the 5' RACE reads into MiXCR, producing one record per CDR3 protein. The table shows 800,000 to 1,000,000 distinct CDR3 sequences, with roughly 52% occurring only once.

The TCR originated in a man aged 30 to 39 in good health. Sequenced sample: blood. This sequence joins TRBV29-1 and TRBJ2-3, with 8 bases that match TRBD1. In DNA form, the CDR3 reads TGCAGCGTTGACTTGGGACAGGACGGATCGGATACGCAGTATTTT. Translating gives CSVDLGQDGSDTQYF.